This TCR beta chain was found in a study of cytomegalovirus exposure and HLA in healthy donors. Looked up from germline, CDR1 is MNHNS and CDR2 is SASEGT. The CDR3 totals 13 residues. PCR amplification relied on 60 Vbeta primers (plus 13 Jbeta primers). Profiling relied on immunoSEQ multiplex PCR, and the TCRdb table lists in-frame clones only, not all of them. The sample holds hundreds of thousands of clones, roughly 85% seen once. This clone was observed a handful of times. Germline is not matched at one junction end, which may reflect a read error. This clonotype originated in a male donor in good health and CMV-seronegative. Sequenced input: PBMCs. The chain employs TRBV6-1 and TRBJ1-2; D is possibly TRBD1 (5 bases). The CDR3 is CASREVAGYGYTF. The DNA of the CDR3 is TGTGCCAGCAGAGAAGTGGCAGGGTATGGCTACACCTTC.